This T cell receptor beta chain was sequenced for a study of graft-versus-host responses after intestinal transplantation. As for the study in general: After anti-thymocyte globulin induction, recipients took tacrolimus and steroids for 3 to 4 years.

Trimming took 5 bases from V and 7 from J, leaving 9 bases between them. The CDR3 sequence is 11 residues long. From germline, CDR1 is SEHNR and CDR2 FQNEAQ (reference sequence). Sequencing was performed with immunoSEQ multiplex PCR; in TCRdb, only in-frame clones are kept and a portion is missing. The sample consists of tens of thousands of clones, roughly 90% of them appearing once. Findings and limits, study-wide: Detection of GvH clones occurred in recipient marrow, and some had their first appearance in ileum or blood. Researchers found peak circulating GvH clone levels linked to early post-transplant HvG declines.

Concerning this clone: Its specificity is unknown.

Material: unstimulated CD4+ T cells sorted from spleen or lymph node cells, obtained before intestinal transplant. The TCR originated in a human donor who received an intestinal transplant. V usage is TRBV7-9 and J usage is TRBJ2-7, with D unclear. The DNA of the CDR3 is TGTGCCAGCAGCCGCGTCAAGGAGCAGTACTTC. This gives the protein CASSRVKEQYF.